Below are 14 T cell receptor beta chains sequenced from a single sample in a study of stem cell transplantation in POMP-related autoinflammatory disease (dated by TCRdb to about 2021). To prepare the library, the immunoSEQ multiplex PCR assay was applied. This is the immuneACCESS table as TCRdb keeps it, with only in-frame sequences that have V and J called. A part of the clones is gone; compared with another copy, unresolved V genes explain less than half, and the rest is unexplained. This sample has some 33,000 clones in its table, and around nine tenths of those were observed once. In total, the top ten clones hold roughly 0.7% of the sample. The meaning of the sample's time point label: before hematopoietic stem cell transplant. The sequencing here drew on CD4+ T cells from PBMCs, taken before stem cell transplantation. These receptors came from a human donor with POMP-related autoinflammation and immune dysregulation (PRAID).

The chain uses TRBV7-6 and TRBJ1-5; D not resolved. The CDR3 totals 13 residues. V was cut by 3 bases and J by 9 bases, with 12 bases left in between. Germline V gives CDR1 SGHVS, CDR2 FNYEAQ. The CDR3 coding sequence is TGTGCCAGCAGCTTCGACCGAGATCGGCCCCAGCATTTT. This translates into CASSFDRDRPQHF.

The gene calls are TRBV5-1 and TRBJ2-3; 13 bases match TRBD2. Looked up from germline, CDR1 is SGHRS and CDR2 is YFSETQ. With V trimmed by 0 bases and J by 8 bases, 9 bases remained unmatched. The CDR3 sequence is 17 residues long. The CDR3 here is CASSLGWTSGSGGTQYF. CDR3 sequence (DNA): TGCGCCAGCAGCTTGGGATGGACTAGCGGGAGCGGGGGTACGCAGTATTTT.

The rearrangement joins TRBV7-3 to TRBJ2-3; TRBD2 aligns across 7 bases. V was clipped by 5 bases and J by 3 bases; unmatched bases: 5. The V gene's germline CDR1 is SGHTA and CDR2 FQGTGA. The CDR3 is 14 amino acids. This CDR3 is CASSRGRGTDTQYF. DNA of the CDR3: TGTGCCAGCAGCAGAGGGAGGGGTACAGATACGCAGTATTTT.

The V gene is TRBV7-8, the J gene TRBJ2-7, with 9 bases lining up with TRBD2. This CDR3 region has 14 residues. V shed 5 bases and J 4 bases; nucleotides not matched to a gene: 6. Per the germline V gene, CDR1 is SGHVS and CDR2 is FQNEAQ. The CDR3 nucleotides are TGTGCCAGCAGCGGATCAGCGGGAGGATACGAGCAGTACTTC. Protein product: CASSGSAGGYEQYF. Full variable domain (rest looked up from reference TRBV7-8 and TRBJ2-7): GAGVSQSPRYKVAKRGQDVALRCDPISGHVSLFWYQQALGQGPEFLTYFQNEAQLDKSGLPSDRFFAERPEGSVSTLKIQRTQQEDSAVYLCASSGSAGGYEQYFGPGTRLTVT.

This clone was picked up one time. This sequence joins TRBV29-1 and TRBJ2-1; 10 nucleotides match TRBD1. Germline CDR1 SQVTM, CDR2 ANQGSEA. Losses at the gene ends were 4 bases for V and 2 bases for J; bases not matched to a gene: 11. The CDR3 runs 17 residues. The CDR3 loop reads CSVAGQGWLAAYNEQFF. In DNA form, the CDR3 reads TGCAGCGTTGCGGGACAGGGGTGGCTAGCGGCCTACAATGAGCAGTTCTTC.

This chain connects TRBV5-1 to TRBJ2-5; 7 nucleotides align to TRBD2. The CDR3 extends over 14 amino acids. With V trimmed by 5 bases and J by 5 bases, 9 bases remained unmatched. CDR1 and CDR2 from the germline V gene are SGHRS and YFSETQ. This CDR3 reads CASSSGRVEETQYF. DNA of the CDR3: TGCGCCAGCAGTTCGGGGAGGGTTGAGGAGACCCAGTACTTC.

This sequence joins TRBV6-5 and TRBJ2-5; D is undetermined. Germline assignment: CDR1 MNHEY and CDR2 SVGAGI. Trimming shortened V by 2 bases and J by 2 bases, and 9 bases separated the two germline ends. This CDR3 contains 14 residues. The DNA for the CDR3 is TGTGCCAGCAGTTACGGCCCGTTGCAAGAGACCCAGTACTTC. Its protein is CASSYGPLQETQYF.

The table lists this clone with a count of one. The chain employs TRBV6-1 and TRBJ1-1; 9 bases are shared with TRBD1. Germline V CDR1 and CDR2: MNHNS, SASEGT. With 7 bases clipped from V and 5 bases from J, the junction kept 8 bases outside the gene matches. The CDR3 is 14 amino acids. CDR3 in amino acids: CASTITGGRTEAFF. The CDR3 DNA is TGTGCCAGCACCATCACAGGGGGCAGGACTGAAGCTTTCTTT.

The chain combines TRBV11-2 with TRBJ2-2; TRBD1 agrees at 8 bases. Unmatched junction bases numbered 10, after V lost 4 bases and J lost 6 bases. Germline V CDR1 and CDR2: SGHAT, FQNNGV. This CDR3 has 16 residues. CDR3 in DNA: TGTGCCAGCAGCTCCCCCCGGACAGGGCGTCCCGGGGAGCTGTTTTTT. Translation: CASSSPRTGRPGELFF.

The CDR3 DNA sequence: TGTGCCAGCAGCTTCCGGGACAGGGGCTACGAGCAGTACTTC. It encodes CASSFRDRGYEQYF. V usage is TRBV7-9 and J usage is TRBJ2-7; 10 bases are a match to TRBD1. J was trimmed by 3 bases and V by 3 bases; bases with no gene match: 2. The germline CDR1 and CDR2 sequences are SEHNR and FQNEAQ (reference sequence). The CDR3 is made up of 14 amino acids.

The chain has TRBV11-2 and TRBJ1-5; TRBD1 might be the D (6 bases). CDR1 is SGHAT, CDR2 FQNNGV, per germline. This CDR3 is 15 amino acids long. The germline V and J ends were trimmed by 6 bases and 2 bases, with 14 bases remaining between them. The CDR3 nucleotides are TGTGCCAGCAGTCGGGGGCCTGATCGCAATCAGCCCCAGCATTTT. It encodes CASSRGPDRNQPQHF. Using reference TRBV11-2 and TRBJ1-5 for the parts outside the CDR3, the full variable domain is EAGVAQSPRYKIIEKRQSVAFWCNPISGHATLYWYQQILGQGPKLLIQFQNNGVVDDSQLPKDRFSAERLKGVDSTLKIQPAKLEDSAVYLCASSRGPDRNQPQHFGDGTRLSIL.

This chain connects TRBV7-6 to TRBJ2-1; D gene uncertain. Trimming cost V 1 base and J 1 base, with 11 bases left between them. The CDR3 length is 16 residues. Germline V CDR1 and CDR2: SGHVS, FNYEAQ. The CDR3, as DNA: TGTGCCAGCAGCTTAGAAACGGCGCCGTCCTACAATGAGCAGTTCTTC. Its protein product is CASSLETAPSYNEQFF.

The chain joins TRBV6-6 to TRBJ1-2; no clear D gene. Per germline, CDR1 MNHNY and CDR2 SVGAGI (reference sequence). The CDR3 runs 14 residues. The V end lost 6 bases, the J end lost 2 bases, and 13 bases lay between the germline ends. CDR3 amino acids: CASSNPGVNYGYTF. CDR3 nucleotide sequence: TGTGCCAGCAGCAACCCGGGAGTCAACTATGGCTACACCTTC.

The J gene is TRBJ2-5, the V gene TRBV9, with 8 positions matching TRBD2. The V and J ends lost 0 bases and 4 bases, in that order; junction bases with no gene match: 11. CDR1 and CDR2 (germline): SGDLS, YYNGEE. CDR3 length: 17 amino acids. The CDR3 spells CASSVVSGRGARETQYF. The CDR3 region has the DNA TGTGCCAGCAGCGTAGTAAGTGGGCGGGGGGCGAGAGAGACCCAGTACTTC.